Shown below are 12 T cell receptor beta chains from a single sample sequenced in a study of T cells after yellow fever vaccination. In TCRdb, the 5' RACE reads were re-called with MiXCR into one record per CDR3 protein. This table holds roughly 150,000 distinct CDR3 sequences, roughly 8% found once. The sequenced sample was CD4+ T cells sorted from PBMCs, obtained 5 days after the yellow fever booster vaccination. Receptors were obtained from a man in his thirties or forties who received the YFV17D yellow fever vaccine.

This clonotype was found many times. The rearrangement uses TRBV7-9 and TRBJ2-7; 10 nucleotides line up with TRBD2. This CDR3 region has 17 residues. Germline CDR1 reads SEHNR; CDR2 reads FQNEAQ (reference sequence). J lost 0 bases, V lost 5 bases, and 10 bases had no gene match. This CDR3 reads CASSRAGGLASSYEQYF. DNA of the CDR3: TGTGCCAGCAGCCGGGCGGGGGGACTAGCGAGCTCCTACGAGCAGTACTTC.

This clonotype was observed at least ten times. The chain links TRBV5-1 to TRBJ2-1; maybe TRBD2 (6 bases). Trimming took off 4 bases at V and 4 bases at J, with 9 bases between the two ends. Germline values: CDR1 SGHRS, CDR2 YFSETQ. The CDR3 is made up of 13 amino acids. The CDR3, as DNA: TGCGCCAGCAGCGTGGGACTTTACAATGAGCAGTTCTTC. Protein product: CASSVGLYNEQFF.

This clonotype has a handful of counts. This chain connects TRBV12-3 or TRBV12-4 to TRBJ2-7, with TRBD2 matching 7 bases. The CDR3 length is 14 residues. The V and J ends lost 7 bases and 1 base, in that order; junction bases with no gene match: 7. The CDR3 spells CASTPWEGSYEQYF. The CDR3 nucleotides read TGTGCCAGCACCCCCTGGGAGGGATCCTACGAGCAGTACTTC.

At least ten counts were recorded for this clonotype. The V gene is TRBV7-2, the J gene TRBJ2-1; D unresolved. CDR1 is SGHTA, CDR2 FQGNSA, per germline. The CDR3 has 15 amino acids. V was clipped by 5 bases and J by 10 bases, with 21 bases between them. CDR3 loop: CASSLIIGSSAEQFF. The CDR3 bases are TGTGCCAGCAGCCTTATCATAGGGTCAAGCGCGGAGCAGTTCTTC.

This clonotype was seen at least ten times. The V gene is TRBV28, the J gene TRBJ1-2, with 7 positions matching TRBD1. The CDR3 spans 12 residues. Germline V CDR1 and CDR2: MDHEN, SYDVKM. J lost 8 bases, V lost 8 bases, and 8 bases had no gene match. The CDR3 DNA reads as TGTGCCAGCCACTACCAGGGGGAAGGCTACACCTTC. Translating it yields CASHYQGEGYTF.

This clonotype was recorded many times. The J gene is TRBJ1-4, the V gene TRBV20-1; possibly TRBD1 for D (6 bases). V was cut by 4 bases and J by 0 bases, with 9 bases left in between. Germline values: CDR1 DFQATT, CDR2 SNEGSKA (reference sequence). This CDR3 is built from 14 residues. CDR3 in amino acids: CSAITGPTNEKLFF. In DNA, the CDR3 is TGCAGTGCTATTACAGGGCCAACTAATGAAAAACTGTTTTTT.

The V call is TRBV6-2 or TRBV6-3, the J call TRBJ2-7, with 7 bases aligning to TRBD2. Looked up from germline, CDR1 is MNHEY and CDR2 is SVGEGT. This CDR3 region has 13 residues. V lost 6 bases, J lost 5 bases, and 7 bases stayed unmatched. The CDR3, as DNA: TGTGCCAGCAGACCGACAGCGGGAAACGAGCAGTACTTC. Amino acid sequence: CASRPTAGNEQYF.

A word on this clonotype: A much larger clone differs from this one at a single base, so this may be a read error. CDR3 sequence (DNA): TGTGCCAGCAGCCCAAGGGACAGACGCAATGAGCAGCTCTTC. This codes for CASSPRDRRNEQLF. The chain has TRBV7-2 and TRBJ2-1, with 7 positions matching TRBD1. From germline, CDR1 is SGHTA and CDR2 FQGNSA. The CDR3 extends over 14 amino acids.

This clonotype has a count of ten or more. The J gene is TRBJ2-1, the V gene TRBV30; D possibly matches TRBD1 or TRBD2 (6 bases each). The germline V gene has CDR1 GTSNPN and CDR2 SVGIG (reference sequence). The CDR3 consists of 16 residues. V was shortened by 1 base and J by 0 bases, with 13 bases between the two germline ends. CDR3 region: CAWSERGVVSYNEQFF. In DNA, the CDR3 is TGTGCCTGGAGTGAAAGGGGGGTGGTCTCCTACAATGAGCAGTTCTTC. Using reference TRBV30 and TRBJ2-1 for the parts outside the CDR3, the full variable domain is SQTIHQWPATLVQPVGSPLSLECTVEGTSNPNLYWYRQAAGRGLQLLFYSVGIGQISSEVPQNLSASRPQDRQFILSSKKLLLSDSGFYLCAWSERGVVSYNEQFFGPGTRLTVL.

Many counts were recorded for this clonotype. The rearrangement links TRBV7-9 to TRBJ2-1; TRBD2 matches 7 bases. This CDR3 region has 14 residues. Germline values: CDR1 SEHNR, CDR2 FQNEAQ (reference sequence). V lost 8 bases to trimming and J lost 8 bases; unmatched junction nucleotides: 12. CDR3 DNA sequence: TGTGCCAGCGCTGGAACGGGGGGTCGAGATGAGCAGTTCTTC. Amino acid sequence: CASAGTGGRDEQFF.

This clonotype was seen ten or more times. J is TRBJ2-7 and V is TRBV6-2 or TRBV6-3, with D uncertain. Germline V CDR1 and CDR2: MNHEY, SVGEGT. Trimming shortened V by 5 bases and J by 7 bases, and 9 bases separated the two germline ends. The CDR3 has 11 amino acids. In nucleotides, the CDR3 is TGTGCCAGCAGTCATTCTTGGGAGCAGTACTTC. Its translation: CASSHSWEQYF.

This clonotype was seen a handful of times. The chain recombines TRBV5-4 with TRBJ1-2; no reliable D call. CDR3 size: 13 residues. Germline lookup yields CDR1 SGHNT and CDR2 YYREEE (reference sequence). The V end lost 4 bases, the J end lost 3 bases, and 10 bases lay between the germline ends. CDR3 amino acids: CASSLEQDYGYTF. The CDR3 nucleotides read TGTGCCAGCAGCCTTGAGCAAGACTATGGCTACACCTTC.